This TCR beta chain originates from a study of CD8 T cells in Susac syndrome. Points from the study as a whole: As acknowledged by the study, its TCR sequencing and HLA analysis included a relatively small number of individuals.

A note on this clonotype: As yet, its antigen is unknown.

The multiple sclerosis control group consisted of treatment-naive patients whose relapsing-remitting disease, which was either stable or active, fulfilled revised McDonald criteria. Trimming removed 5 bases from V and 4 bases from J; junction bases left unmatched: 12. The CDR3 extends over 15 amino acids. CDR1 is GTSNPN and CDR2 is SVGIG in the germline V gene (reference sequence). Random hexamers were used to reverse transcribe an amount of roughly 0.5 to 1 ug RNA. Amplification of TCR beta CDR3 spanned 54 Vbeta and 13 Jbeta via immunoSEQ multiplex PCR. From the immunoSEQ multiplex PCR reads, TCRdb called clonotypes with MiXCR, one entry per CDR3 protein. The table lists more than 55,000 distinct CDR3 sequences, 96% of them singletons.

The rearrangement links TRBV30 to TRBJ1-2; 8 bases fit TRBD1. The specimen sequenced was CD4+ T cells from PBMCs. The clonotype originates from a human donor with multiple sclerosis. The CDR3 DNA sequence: TGTGCCTGGCGGACAGGGCCGCTCGGGGGCTATGGCTACACCTTC. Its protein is CAWRTGPLGGYGYTF.